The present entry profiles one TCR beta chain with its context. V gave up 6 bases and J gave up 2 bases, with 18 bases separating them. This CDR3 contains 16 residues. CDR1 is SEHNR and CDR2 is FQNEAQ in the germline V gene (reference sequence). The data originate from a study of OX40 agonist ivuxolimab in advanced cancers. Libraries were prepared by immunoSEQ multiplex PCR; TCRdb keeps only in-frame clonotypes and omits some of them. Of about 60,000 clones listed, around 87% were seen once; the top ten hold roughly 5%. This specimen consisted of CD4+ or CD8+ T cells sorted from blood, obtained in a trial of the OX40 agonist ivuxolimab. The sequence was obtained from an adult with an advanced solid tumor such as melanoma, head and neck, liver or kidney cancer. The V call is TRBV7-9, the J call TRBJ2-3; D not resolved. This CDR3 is CASSPMYGRSTDTQYF. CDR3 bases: TGTGCCAGCAGTCCGATGTACGGCAGGTCCACAGATACGCAGTATTTT.